Sequencing of this T cell receptor (beta chain) was carried out in a study of cytomegalovirus exposure and HLA in healthy donors. Whole-study results and caveats: CMV antigen specificity of a few CMV-associated chains was confirmed in vitro. The study reported that TCR beta sequences accurately predicted HLA-A and HLA-B alleles in most subjects. Some TCR beta chains (more than 150 of them) were listed as cytomegalovirus-associated.

In the PCR, 60 Vbeta and 13 Jbeta primers were used. Libraries were prepared by immunoSEQ multiplex PCR; TCRdb keeps only in-frame clonotypes and omits some of them. The data contain 150,000 to 200,000 clones, approximately 78% of them singletons. The CDR3 consists of 15 residues. Germline V gene sequence: CDR1 LNHNV, CDR2 YYDKDF (reference sequence). V lost 0 bases and J 3 bases, leaving 6 bases between the germline ends. Notes on this clone: Its specificity is not known.

The chain uses TRBV15 and TRBJ2-6; D is ambiguous. The specimen sequenced was PBMCs. The clonotype was recovered from a girl aged 2 to 10 in good health and CMV-seropositive. CDR3 sequence (DNA): TGTGCCACCAGCAGAGAGGGCGATGGGGCCAACGTCCTGACTTTC. It yields the protein CATSREGDGANVLTF.